This record covers a single T cell receptor (beta chain). Its matching antigen is unknown. Germline CDR1 and CDR2: LGHDT and YNNKEL (reference sequence). The CDR3 length is 18 residues. This sample was included in a study of CXCR3-negative and CXCR3-positive naive CD8 T cells. Study summary: For each library, about 1.5 +/- 0.3 million TRB reads were obtained, 120 million to 150 million in total.

TRB cDNA libraries were made by UMI-labeled 5' RACE. TCRdb re-called the 5' RACE reads and gives one entry per CDR3 protein, without DNA. The listing records roughly 110,000 distinct CDR3 sequences. Broader study findings: Most assays used freshly isolated PBMCs, as cryopreservation partially reduced CXCR3. Memory cells showed distinct TRBV-TRBJ patterns, while the two naive subsets matched. Higher TRB CDR3 hydrophobicity marked CXCR3-positive naive cells relative to CXCR3-negative naive cells. Similar levels of surface CD5 were seen between naive subsets; TCR strength was inferred from TRB CDR3 properties.

The TCR originated in a human donor in good health. Some clones in this sample may be carry-over from other donors' samples. The V gene is TRBV3-1, the J gene TRBJ2-2; the D call from TCRdb, TRBD2, cannot be confirmed without DNA. The sample taken for sequencing was naive CXCR3+ CD8+ T cells from blood. The subset denotes: CD45RO-CCR7+CD27+CD95- naive CD8+ T cells expressing CXCR3 (TNR3+). CDR3 sequence reads: CASSPRGGLAGSTGELFF.